The 21 T cell receptor beta chains in this list originate from one sample, sequenced in a study of blood T cell repertoires in COVID-19. Measured with immunoSEQ multiplex PCR; TCRdb has only the in-frame clones, and not every one. The sample shows 200,000 or so clones, roughly 87% of them seen only once. What was sequenced was peripheral blood. The receptors were gathered from a man aged 40-49 years with active or convalescent COVID-19.

The chain uses TRBV27 and TRBJ1-1; TRBD1 matches 7 bases. This CDR3 is 14 amino acids long. Germline V gives CDR1 MNHEY, CDR2 SMNVEV (reference sequence). J gave up 1 base and V 4 bases, and 3 bases lay outside the gene matches. The CDR3 region is CASSYRGQNTEAFF. The CDR3 region has the DNA TGTGCCAGCAGTTACAGGGGTCAGAACACTGAAGCTTTCTTT.

V usage is TRBV7-9 and J usage is TRBJ1-2; 7 bases align to TRBD1. The J segment lost 4 bases and the V segment lost 3 bases, leaving 5 bases of the junction unmatched. Looked up from germline, CDR1 is SEHNR and CDR2 is FQNEAQ (reference sequence). The CDR3 runs to 14 residues. The CDR3: CASSFRDSVYGYTF. In DNA, the CDR3 is TGTGCCAGCAGCTTCCGGGACAGCGTCTATGGCTACACCTTC.

The chain combines TRBV5-1 with TRBJ2-3; D possibly corresponds to TRBD1 (7 bases). The V gene's germline CDR1 is SGHRS and CDR2 YFSETQ. With 4 bases removed from V and 0 bases from J, the gap between germline ends came to 18 bases. The CDR3 spans 17 residues. DNA for the CDR3: TGCGCCAGCAGCCCGACCCGACAGGGAGGCAGCACAGATACGCAGTATTTT. Amino acid sequence: CASSPTRQGGSTDTQYF.

CDR3 in DNA: TGTGCCAGCAGTGAGACTAGGACAGGGGCGAACACTGAAGCTTTCTTT. Residues: CASSETRTGANTEAFF. The genes are TRBV25-1 and TRBJ1-1; 9 bases are shared with TRBD1. Trimming took 3 bases from V and 1 from J; bases not matched to a gene: 6. CDR1 and CDR2 from the germline V gene are MGHDK and SYGVNS. The length of the CDR3 is 16 residues.

This chain connects TRBV7-9 to TRBJ2-7; a weak D match, TRBD1 (6 bases). The CDR3 is made up of 12 amino acids. CDR1 and CDR2 from the germline V gene are SEHNR and FQNEAQ (reference sequence). V was shortened by 5 bases and J by 5 bases, with 10 bases between the two germline ends. The CDR3 DNA follows: TGTGCCAGCAGCACAGGGTACAACGAGCAGTACTTC. This codes for CASSTGYNEQYF.

The table lists this clone with many counts. V gene TRBV30 combines with J gene TRBJ2-3; D gene uncertain. Germline V gene data show CDR1 as GTSNPN and CDR2 as SVGIG (reference sequence). This CDR3 contains 13 residues. V gave up 0 bases and J gave up 6 bases, with 10 bases separating them. The CDR3 nucleotides are TGTGCCTGGAGTGTACAGCCCACGGATACGCAGTATTTT. Protein sequence: CAWSVQPTDTQYF.

This chain joins TRBV5-1 and TRBJ1-3, with a tentative D call TRBD1 (5 bases). V was shortened by 4 bases and J by 0 bases, with 14 bases between the two germline ends. The CDR3 is 16 amino acids. Germline assignment: CDR1 SGHRS and CDR2 YFSETQ. CDR3 nucleotide sequence: TGCGCCAGCAGCGCGGACGGGGGAAGCTCTGGAAACACCATATATTTT. It translates to CASSADGGSSGNTIYF.

CDR3 coding DNA: TGCGCCAGCAGCTTGGGGGGGCGGGCCTACGAGCAGTACTTC. Translated: CASSLGGRAYEQYF. The V and J genes are TRBV5-1 and TRBJ2-7, with a tentative D call TRBD1 (6 bases). The CDR3 is made up of 14 amino acids. Germline CDR1 SGHRS, CDR2 YFSETQ. The V end was cut by 0 bases, the J end by 2 bases, with 9 bases between.

The V call is TRBV9, the J call TRBJ2-5, with a tentative D call TRBD1 (6 bases). Germline V gene sequence: CDR1 SGDLS, CDR2 YYNGEE. This CDR3 region has 13 residues. V lost 4 bases to trimming and J lost 3 bases, with 10 bases between them. The CDR3 reads CASSMGHEETQYF. For the CDR3, the DNA is TGTGCCAGCAGCATGGGACACGAAGAGACCCAGTACTTC. Combining the CDR3 with reference TRBV9 and TRBJ2-5 gives the whole variable domain DSGVTQTPKHLITATGQRVTLRCSPRSGDLSVYWYQQSLDQGLQFLIQYYNGEERAKGNILERFSAQQFPDLHSELNLSSLELGDSALYFCASSMGHEETQYFGPGTRLLVL.

The chain is built from TRBV7-8 and TRBJ1-2, with a weak D call TRBD1 (5 bases). CDR1 and CDR2 from the germline V gene are SGHVS and FQNEAQ. Trimming left V 2 bases short and J 5 bases short, with 12 bases between. This CDR3 spans 14 amino acids. The CDR3 DNA is TGTGCCAGCAGCTTAAACCAGGGAGGGTATGGCTACACCTTC. This encodes CASSLNQGGYGYTF. Full variable domain (rest looked up from reference TRBV7-8 and TRBJ1-2): GAGVSQSPRYKVAKRGQDVALRCDPISGHVSLFWYQQALGQGPEFLTYFQNEAQLDKSGLPSDRFFAERPEGSVSTLKIQRTQQEDSAVYLCASSLNQGGYGYTFGSGTRLTVV.

This chain links TRBV5-4 with TRBJ2-3; 10 bases are shared with TRBD2. Germline V gene lookup returns CDR1 SGHNT and CDR2 YYREEE (reference sequence). V shed 4 bases and J 2 bases; nucleotides not matched to a gene: 10. The CDR3 covers 17 residues. The chain's CDR3 is CASSPGLADIYTDTQYF. CDR3 sequence (DNA): TGTGCCAGCAGCCCTGGACTAGCGGACATTTACACAGATACGCAGTATTTT.

The rearrangement uses TRBV7-2 and TRBJ2-5; D perhaps matches TRBD2 (6 bases). This CDR3 comprises 13 residues. From germline, CDR1 is SGHTA and CDR2 FQGNSA. The V end lost 4 bases, the J end lost 5 bases, and 11 bases lay between the germline ends. The CDR3 sequence: CASSSRRGETQYF. The CDR3 region has the DNA TGTGCCAGCAGCTCTCGACGGGGGGAGACCCAGTACTTC.

This sequence joins TRBV19 and TRBJ1-1, with 9 bases matching TRBD1. The germline V gene has CDR1 LNHDA and CDR2 SQIVND (reference sequence). J gave up 6 bases and V 4 bases, and 12 bases lay outside the gene matches. CDR3 length: 16 amino acids. The CDR3 DNA reads TGTGCCAGTAGTAAGACGACAGGGGGTAGAAACCCTGAAGCTTTCTTT. It codes for CASSKTTGGRNPEAFF.

The chain carries TRBV18 and TRBJ2-2; TRBD2 is a possible D gene (6 bases). V was shortened by 6 bases and J by 0 bases, with 14 bases between the two germline ends. The CDR3 extends over 16 amino acids. The germline CDR1 and CDR2 sequences are KGHSH and LQKENI. The CDR3: CASSPDGTPNTGELFF. DNA for the CDR3: TGTGCCAGCTCTCCAGACGGGACTCCGAACACCGGGGAGCTGTTTTTT.

This clone was counted between two and nine times. The rearrangement links TRBV7-9 to TRBJ2-7; TRBD1 matches at 8 bases. V lost 8 bases, J lost 0 bases, and 3 bases stayed unmatched. Germline CDR1 SEHNR, CDR2 FQNEAQ (reference sequence). This CDR3 is built from 13 residues. CDR3 region: CASQTGASYEQYF. For the CDR3, the DNA is TGTGCCAGCCAGACAGGGGCCTCCTACGAGCAGTACTTC.

The rearrangement joins TRBV7-2 to TRBJ2-5; 9 bases agree with TRBD2. Germline V gives CDR1 SGHTA, CDR2 FQGNSA. The CDR3 loop spans 18 amino acids. After removal of 2 bases from V and 2 bases from J, the junction contained 12 bases not matched to a gene. CDR3 sequence (DNA): TGTGCCAGCAGCTTAAAGGTTGTCGAGCGGGGGGCACAAGAGACCCAGTACTTC. This codes for CASSLKVVERGAQETQYF. The whole variable domain, filled in from reference TRBV7-2 and TRBJ2-5, reads GAGVSQSPSNKVTEKGKDVELRCDPISGHTALYWYRQSLGQGLEFLIYFQGNSAPDKSGLPSDRFSAERTGGSVSTLTIQRTQQEDSAVYLCASSLKVVERGAQETQYFGPGTRLLVL.

The rearrangement uses TRBV5-1 and TRBJ1-3; no firm D call. Germline V gene sequence: CDR1 SGHRS, CDR2 YFSETQ. Trimming took 4 bases from V and 2 from J, leaving 10 bases between them. The CDR3 loop spans 14 amino acids. The CDR3 DNA follows: TGCGCCAGCAGCCTAGGATTGCCTGGAAACACCATATATTTT. Its translation: CASSLGLPGNTIYF.

The CDR3 here is CASSQGTFLWNQPQHF. DNA of the CDR3: TGTGCCAGCAGCCAAGGGACATTCCTTTGGAATCAGCCCCAGCATTTT. The V and J genes are TRBV5-5 and TRBJ1-5, with D possibly matching TRBD1 (6 bases). Trimming removed 4 bases from V and 4 bases from J, with 18 bases in between. The CDR3 totals 16 residues. Germline-derived CDR1 and CDR2 are SGHKS and YYEKEE (reference sequence).

The chain has TRBV5-1 and TRBJ1-1; 9 bases map to TRBD1. The junction had 7 bases not matched to a gene; V was cut back by 1 base and J by 3 bases. Germline-derived CDR1 and CDR2 are SGHRS and YFSETQ. This CDR3 has 16 amino acids. In DNA form, the CDR3 reads TGCGCCAGCAGCTTGACAGGGGGCCCGGGGGACACTGAAGCTTTCTTT. It yields the protein CASSLTGGPGDTEAFF.

The chain carries TRBV27 and TRBJ1-2; D call uncertain. V lost 0 bases, J lost 5 bases, and 7 bases lay in between. CDR3 size: 13 residues. In germline, CDR1 is MNHEY, CDR2 SMNVEV (reference sequence). CDR3 sequence (DNA): TGTGCCAGCAGTTTATCGAGGGAGTATGGCTACACCTTC. It translates to CASSLSREYGYTF.

The chain is built from TRBV18 and TRBJ2-1; TRBD2 aligns across 10 bases. Germline CDR1 and CDR2: KGHSH and LQKENI. V shed 0 bases, J shed 10 bases, and the junction held 12 bases outside the gene matches. The CDR3 sequence is 17 residues long. The CDR3 region is CASSPPAALAGVVEQFF. CDR3 sequence (DNA): TGTGCCAGCTCACCACCCGCTGCCCTAGCGGGAGTAGTAGAGCAGTTCTTC.